This entry lists 23 T cell receptor beta chains sequenced from one sample in a study of control samples from healthy donors and cancer patients. Assay: immunoSEQ multiplex PCR; the TCRdb copy retains only in-frame clones and omits some. There are about 150,000 clones in the sample; around 90% occur only once, and 0.68% lies in the top ten. Sequenced sample: blood. The receptors come from a woman aged 25-40 years in good health.

The table lists this clone with a count of one. This chain links TRBV30 with TRBJ2-1, with 7 bases identical to TRBD1. With V trimmed by 2 bases and J by 2 bases, 6 bases remained unmatched. The CDR3 runs 15 residues. The germline gives CDR1 GTSNPN, CDR2 SVGIG (reference sequence). In nucleotides, the CDR3 is TGTGCCTGGAGTCGGGACAGCGCGGCCTACAATGAGCAGTTCTTC. Translated, it gives CAWSRDSAAYNEQFF.

The chain joins TRBV27 to TRBJ2-1, with 11 bases aligning to TRBD2. CDR3 length: 16 amino acids. Germline-derived CDR1 and CDR2 are MNHEY and SMNVEV (reference sequence). V lost 6 bases to trimming and J lost 2 bases; unmatched junction nucleotides: 6. The CDR3 DNA reads TGTGCCAGCAGCAATAGCGGGAGGGGCCCCTACAATGAGCAGTTCTTC. Translating gives CASSNSGRGPYNEQFF.

The chain is built from TRBV7-2 and TRBJ2-1; D is unresolved. This CDR3 comprises 16 residues. V was trimmed by 1 base and J by 8 bases, leaving 18 bases between them. Germline values: CDR1 SGHTA, CDR2 FQGNSA. CDR3 nucleotide sequence: TGTGCCAGCAGCTTAGATGGCAGTTCCTCCTCCTATGAGCAGTTCTTC. This gives the protein CASSLDGSSSSYEQFF. Looking up the rest from reference TRBV7-2 and TRBJ2-1 gives the full variable domain: GAGVSQSPSNKVTEKGKDVELRCDPISGHTALYWYRQSLGQGLEFLIYFQGNSAPDKSGLPSDRFSAERTGGSVSTLTIQRTQQEDSAVYLCASSLDGSSSSYEQFFGPGTRLTVL.

This chain uses TRBV3-1 (or the pseudogene TRBV3-2) with TRBJ2-7; no clear D. The CDR3 length is 11 residues. The ends were cut back, 2 bases at V and 1 base at J, with 0 bases in the middle. Germline V CDR1 and CDR2: LGHDT, YNNKEL (reference sequence). The CDR3 sequence is CASSQSYEQYF. The CDR3 region has the DNA TGTGCCAGCAGCCAATCCTACGAGCAGTACTTC.

The rearrangement links TRBV12-3 or TRBV12-4 to TRBJ2-7; no firm D call. The CDR3 sequence is 11 residues long. V lost 8 bases and J 3 bases, leaving 8 bases between the germline ends. CDR3 in DNA: TGTGCCAGCGGTCTAAACTACGAGCAGTACTTC. Its translation: CASGLNYEQYF.

The V and J genes are TRBV2 and TRBJ2-5; D is unclear. The CDR3 contains 13 residues. Germline V CDR1 and CDR2: SNHLY, FYNNEI. The V gene lost 6 bases and the J gene lost 0 bases, with 8 bases spanning the gap. In DNA form, the CDR3 reads TGTGCCAGCAGACCTAGAAACCAAGAGACCCAGTACTTC. It encodes CASRPRNQETQYF.

This chain links TRBV28 with TRBJ1-2; 7 bases align to TRBD1. Trimming took 5 bases from V and 3 from J; bases not matched to a gene: 6. The length of the CDR3 is 14 residues. Germline V gene lookup returns CDR1 MDHEN and CDR2 SYDVKM. The CDR3: CASSPAQGYYGYTF. The CDR3, as DNA: TGTGCCAGCAGTCCTGCACAGGGGTACTATGGCTACACCTTC.

For the CDR3, the DNA is TGTGCCAGCAGCTTTCGGCAGAACTACAATGAGCAGTTCTTC. This sequence encodes CASSFRQNYNEQFF. This chain joins TRBV7-2 and TRBJ2-1; D gene uncertain. The CDR3 has 14 residues. The germline CDR1 and CDR2 sequences are SGHTA and FQGNSA. Trimming left V 3 bases short and J 3 bases short, with 9 bases between.

The chain has TRBV25-1 and TRBJ2-1; weak D call: TRBD1 (5 bases). V was cut by 8 bases and J by 4 bases, with 15 bases left in between. Looked up from germline, CDR1 is MGHDK and CDR2 is SYGVNS. The CDR3 has 14 residues. CDR3 in amino acids: CASRSTGYYNEQFF. The DNA of the CDR3 is TGTGCCAGCCGGAGCACAGGCTATTACAATGAGCAGTTCTTC.

V and J are TRBV6-5 and TRBJ2-5, with D unresolved. This CDR3 has 13 amino acids. Germline V gives CDR1 MNHEY, CDR2 SVGAGI. The germline V and J ends were trimmed by 6 bases and 1 base, with 9 bases remaining between them. The CDR3 reads CASRSYLQETQYF. The CDR3 DNA reads as TGTGCCAGCAGGTCTTACCTCCAAGAGACCCAGTACTTC.

The chain joins TRBV19 to TRBJ2-7; the match to TRBD1 covers 7 bases. Per germline, CDR1 LNHDA and CDR2 SQIVND (reference sequence). V trimming: 9 bases; J trimming: 1 base; junction bases outside the gene matches: 9. The CDR3 is 14 amino acids. CDR3 DNA: TGTGCCAGCCAGCCGGGACAGAGTTCCTACGAGCAGTACTTC. This codes for CASQPGQSSYEQYF. Filled out from reference TRBV19 and TRBJ2-7, the complete variable domain reads DGGITQSPKYLFRKEGQNVTLSCEQNLNHDAMYWYRQDPGQGLRLIYYSQIVNDFQKGDIAEGYSVSREKKESFPLTVTSAQKNPTAFYLCASQPGQSSYEQYFGPGTRLTVT.

This chain uses TRBV4-1 with TRBJ1-1; possible D gene TRBD1, 5 bases. This CDR3 region has 15 residues. V lost 8 bases and J 1 base, leaving 17 bases between the germline ends. Germline-derived CDR1 and CDR2 are MGHRA and YSYEKL. The CDR3 bases are TGCGCCAGCCTCAGTGTTCCCGGGACGAACACTGAAGCTTTCTTT. Translation: CASLSVPGTNTEAFF.

CDR3 coding DNA: TGTGCCAGCTCCCAAGGGACAGACACTGAAGCTTTCTTT. Protein sequence: CASSQGTDTEAFF. The chain is built from TRBV18 and TRBJ1-1, with 7 nucleotides matching TRBD1. This CDR3 has 13 residues. V trimming: 6 bases; J trimming: 3 bases; junction bases outside the gene matches: 4. CDR1 and CDR2 (germline): KGHSH, LQKENI.

The rearrangement uses TRBV9 and TRBJ2-3, with a possible D match to TRBD2 (6 bases). CDR1 is SGDLS, CDR2 YYNGEE, per germline. The germline V and J ends were trimmed by 4 bases and 3 bases, with 18 bases remaining between them. The length of the CDR3 is 16 residues. CDR3 in amino acids: CASSKDGSMGTDTQYF. The CDR3 DNA follows: TGTGCCAGCAGCAAAGACGGGAGTATGGGGACAGATACGCAGTATTTT.

The V gene is TRBV5-6, the J gene TRBJ2-5; TRBD1 matches at 7 bases. Trimming took 0 bases from V and 4 from J; bases not matched to a gene: 3. In germline, CDR1 is SGHDT, CDR2 YYEEEE. The CDR3 has 14 amino acids. CDR3 sequence: CASSLGDRGETQYF. CDR3 in DNA: TGTGCCAGCAGCTTGGGGGACAGAGGAGAGACCCAGTACTTC.

This clone occurred once. The chain couples TRBV15 to TRBJ1-1; no clear D gene. Between the trimmed V and J ends, which lost 3 bases and 1 base, there was a span of 9 bases. This CDR3 spans 14 amino acids. CDR1 is LNHNV, CDR2 YYDKDF, per germline (reference sequence). The CDR3 sequence: CATSREQENTEAFF. The CDR3 nucleotides read TGTGCCACCAGCAGGGAACAAGAGAACACTGAAGCTTTCTTT. Full variable domain (remainder filled in from reference TRBV15 and TRBJ1-1): DAMVIQNPRYQVTQFGKPVTLSCSQTLNHNVMYWYQQKSSQAPKLLFHYYDKDFNNEADTPDNFQSRRPNTSFCFLDIRSPGLGDTAMYLCATSREQENTEAFFGQGTRLTVV.

The V gene is TRBV28, the J gene TRBJ2-7; 8 nucleotides align to TRBD2. J was trimmed by 0 bases and V by 6 bases; bases with no gene match: 16. The CDR3 covers 18 residues. Germline lookup yields CDR1 MDHEN and CDR2 SYDVKM. This CDR3 is CASSKTGNIREGSYEQYF. The DNA for the CDR3 is TGTGCCAGCAGCAAAACCGGGAATATTCGGGAGGGCTCCTACGAGCAGTACTTC.

This rearrangement joins TRBV7-6 to TRBJ2-2, with TRBD1 matching over 8 bases. CDR1 SGHVS and CDR2 FNYEAQ come from the germline V gene. Germline trimming cut 6 bases from V and 4 bases from J; bases unmatched to any gene: 7. The CDR3 totals 15 residues. The CDR3 spells CASRLGTGLTGELFF. The CDR3 DNA reads as TGTGCCAGCAGACTCGGGACAGGCCTCACCGGGGAGCTGTTTTTT.

The chain is built from TRBV7-2 and TRBJ1-1; TRBD1 might be the D (5 bases). Trimming cost V 3 bases and J 5 bases, with 13 bases left between them. This CDR3 is built from 14 residues. Germline V CDR1 and CDR2: SGHTA, FQGNSA. The CDR3 region is CASSFQGVGTEAFF. CDR3 bases: TGTGCCAGCAGCTTTCAGGGAGTGGGTACTGAAGCTTTCTTT.

The chain joins TRBV18 to TRBJ2-1; perhaps TRBD2 as D (5 bases). CDR1 KGHSH and CDR2 LQKENI come from the germline V gene. Trimming removed 4 bases at V and 3 bases at J, with 7 bases between. The CDR3 has 13 amino acids. CDR3 in amino acids: CASSRADYNEQFF. In nucleotides, the CDR3 is TGTGCCAGCTCACGAGCGGACTACAATGAGCAGTTCTTC.

The gene calls are TRBV2 and TRBJ2-1, with D uncertain. Trimming left V 6 bases short and J 12 bases short, with 12 bases between. In germline, CDR1 is SNHLY, CDR2 FYNNEI. The CDR3 consists of 11 residues. The CDR3 is CASSPLLVQFF. The DNA for the CDR3 is TGTGCCAGCAGCCCCCTCCTGGTGCAGTTCTTC.

The chain links TRBV7-9 to TRBJ2-3; 12 bases are shared with TRBD2. V shed 5 bases, J shed 3 bases, and the junction held 6 bases outside the gene matches. Germline V lookup: CDR1 SEHNR, CDR2 FQNEAQ (reference sequence). The CDR3 has 16 residues. CDR3 DNA: TGTGCCAGCAGCCCCAGACTAGCGGGGGCGACAGATACGCAGTATTTT. It encodes CASSPRLAGATDTQYF.

The rearrangement uses TRBV18 and TRBJ1-6, with D uncertain. The germline gives CDR1 KGHSH, CDR2 LQKENI. V was pared by 3 bases and J by 4 bases, with 13 bases between. The CDR3 extends over 16 amino acids. The CDR3 DNA reads as TGTGCCAGCTCACCTGTCCGGGGTTATTATAATTCACCCCTCCACTTT. Translated, it gives CASSPVRGYYNSPLHF.